Below are 14 T cell receptor beta chains sequenced from a single sample in a study of blood T cells in healthy people across ages. Primers used in a second PCR of roughly 6 to 11 cycles were a sample-barcoded 5' primer and a J-beta primer mix. TCRdb analysed the 5' RACE reads with MiXCR anew, one entry per CDR3 protein. This table holds roughly 800,000 distinct CDR3 sequences, under 40% found once. Sequencing was done on a sample of blood. The receptors derive from a man younger than 35 in good health.

This clonotype was found many times. The chain couples TRBV29-1 to TRBJ2-5; D not certain. There are 13 residues in the CDR3. V was cut by 6 bases and J by 5 bases, with 16 bases left in between. CDR1 SQVTM and CDR2 ANQGSEA come from the germline V gene. The CDR3 sequence is CSVKRFFGETQYF. The CDR3 DNA follows: TGCAGCGTGAAGAGATTCTTCGGTGAGACCCAGTACTTC.

A few counts support this clonotype. The chain uses TRBV2 and TRBJ2-3; a weak D match, TRBD2 (5 bases). CDR3 size: 12 residues. Germline V lookup: CDR1 SNHLY, CDR2 FYNNEI. V lost 6 bases and J 4 bases, leaving 8 bases between the germline ends. The CDR3 nucleotides are TGTGCCAGCAGCCGACTACCAGATACGCAGTATTTT. It translates to CASSRLPDTQYF. The full variable domain, completed using reference TRBV2 and TRBJ2-3, is EPEVTQTPSHQVTQMGQEVILRCVPISNHLYFYWYRQILGQKVEFLVSFYNNEISEKSEIFDDQFSVERPDGSNFTLKIRSTKLEDSAMYFCASSRLPDTQYFGPGTRLTVL.

This clonotype turned up a few times. The rearrangement joins TRBV6-2 or TRBV6-3 to TRBJ2-5; 9 bases align to TRBD2. Trimming at V came to 4 bases and at J to 11 bases, leaving 14 bases not matched to a gene. There are 15 residues in the CDR3. From germline, CDR1 is MNHEY and CDR2 SVGEGT. The CDR3 loop is CASSSQRGVYNEQYF. DNA of the CDR3: TGTGCCAGCAGTTCCCAGCGGGGGGTATACAATGAGCAGTACTTC.

This clonotype has only a few counts. The CDR3 is CATSRDGTLNTEAFF. CDR3 sequence (DNA): TGTGCCACCAGCAGAGACGGGACACTAAACACTGAAGCTTTCTTT. The rearrangement uses TRBV15 and TRBJ1-1, with D possibly matching TRBD1 (6 bases). V shed 0 bases and J shed 2 bases, with 10 bases lying between them. CDR1 and CDR2 from the germline V gene are LNHNV and YYDKDF (reference sequence). The CDR3 loop spans 15 amino acids.

This clonotype was detected a few times. The chain links TRBV9 to TRBJ2-1; TRBD1 agrees at 9 bases. Matching the DNA end better, TRBJ2-7 makes the J call doubtful. The CDR3 has 18 residues. Germline-derived CDR1 and CDR2 are SGDLS and YYNGEE. The CDR3, as DNA: TGTGCCAGCAGCCCCGGGACAGGGATAATTTCGCCGGACAATGAGCAGTACTTC. Protein: CASSPGTGIISPDNEQYF.

V gene TRBV7-9 combines with J gene TRBJ2-2; the D is unclear. From germline, CDR1 is SEHNR and CDR2 FQNEAQ (reference sequence). CDR3 length: 12 residues. Trimming pared 5 bases from V and 3 bases from J, leaving 4 bases between. The CDR3 protein is CASSHDTGELFF. The CDR3 region has the DNA TGTGCCAGCAGCCACGACACCGGGGAGCTGTTTTTT.

The chain is built from TRBV12-5 and TRBJ2-1; TRBD1 matches 12 bases. Germline CDR1 LGHNT, CDR2 FRNRAP. The V gene end was trimmed by 7 bases and the J gene end by 4 bases; junction bases not matched to a gene: 14. There are 18 residues in the CDR3. CDR3 nucleotide sequence: TGTGCTAGTGCCACGGCCGGGACAGGGGGCGTTAGGTACAATGAGCAGTTCTTC. As protein: CASATAGTGGVRYNEQFF.

This chain links TRBV29-1 with TRBJ2-2; TRBD1 is a possible D gene (6 bases). The V and J ends lost 5 bases and 4 bases respectively, with 8 bases between them. The CDR3 sequence is 12 residues long. Germline CDR1 is SQVTM and CDR2 is ANQGSEA. CDR3 region: CSVSGVTGELFF. Written as DNA, the CDR3 is TGCAGCGTTTCAGGGGTCACCGGGGAGCTGTTTTTT.

CDR3 nucleotides: TGTGCCAGCAGCTCGAGCAGGGCGAACACCGGGGAGCTGTTTTTT. The encoded protein is CASSSSRANTGELFF. The chain recombines TRBV7-2 with TRBJ2-2; the D gene is possibly TRBD1 (5 bases). Trimming left V 4 bases short and J 0 bases short, with 9 bases between. CDR3 length equals 15 residues. From germline, CDR1 is SGHTA and CDR2 FQGNSA.

This clonotype was observed a few times. The chain combines TRBV29-1 with TRBJ1-1, with D unresolved. Trimming removed 6 bases at V and 5 bases at J, with 7 bases between. This CDR3 contains 10 residues. Germline CDR1 is SQVTM and CDR2 is ANQGSEA. CDR3 sequence reads: CSVQVTEAFF. The CDR3, as DNA: TGCAGCGTGCAGGTAACTGAAGCTTTCTTT.

This chain uses TRBV4-1 with TRBJ1-2; D is uncertain. V dropped 1 base and J dropped 0 bases, with 6 bases sitting between them. Germline V gene lookup returns CDR1 MGHRA and CDR2 YSYEKL. There are 14 residues in the CDR3. In DNA, the CDR3 is TGCGCCAGCAGCCAAGGCCAGGCTAACTATGGCTACACCTTC. Its protein product is CASSQGQANYGYTF.

The chain joins TRBV20-1 to TRBJ1-1; no reliable D call. This CDR3 contains 12 residues. V was shortened by 4 bases and J by 2 bases, with 8 bases between the two germline ends. Germline-derived CDR1 and CDR2 are DFQATT and SNEGSKA (reference sequence). CDR3 loop: CSANRLNTEAFF. In nucleotides, the CDR3 is TGCAGTGCTAATCGGTTAAACACTGAAGCTTTCTTT.

This clonotype appeared a few times. The chain is built from TRBV6-1 and TRBJ1-1; a weak D match, TRBD1 (6 bases). The CDR3 runs 11 residues. Trimming pared 6 bases from V and 11 bases from J, leaving 13 bases between. Germline values: CDR1 MNHNS, CDR2 SASEGT. This CDR3 is CASRTDSIAFF. The CDR3 DNA reads as TGTGCCAGCAGGACGGACAGCATCGCTTTCTTT.

This chain joins TRBV20-1 and TRBJ2-1, with D possibly called TRBD1 or TRBD2 (6 bases each). The CDR3 totals 14 residues. CDR1 DFQATT and CDR2 SNEGSKA come from the germline V gene (reference sequence). Trimming took 0 bases from V and 9 from J, leaving 15 bases between them. Here the CDR3 DNA reads TGCAGTGCTAGAGAAGGGGGGCGGATGAGTGAGCAGTTCTTC. Protein product: CSAREGGRMSEQFF.